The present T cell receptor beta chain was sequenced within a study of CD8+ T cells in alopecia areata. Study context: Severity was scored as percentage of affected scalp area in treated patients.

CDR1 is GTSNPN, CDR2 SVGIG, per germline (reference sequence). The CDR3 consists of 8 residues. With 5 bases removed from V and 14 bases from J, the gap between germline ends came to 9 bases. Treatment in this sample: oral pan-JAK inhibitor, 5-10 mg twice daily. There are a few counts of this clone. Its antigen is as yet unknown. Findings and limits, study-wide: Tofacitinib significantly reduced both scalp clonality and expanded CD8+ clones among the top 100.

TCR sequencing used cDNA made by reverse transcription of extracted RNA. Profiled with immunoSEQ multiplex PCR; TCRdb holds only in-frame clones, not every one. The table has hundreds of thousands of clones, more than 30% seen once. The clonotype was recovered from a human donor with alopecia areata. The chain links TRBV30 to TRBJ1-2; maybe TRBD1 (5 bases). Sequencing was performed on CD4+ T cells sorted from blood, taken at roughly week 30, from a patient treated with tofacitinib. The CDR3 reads CAWDQGTF. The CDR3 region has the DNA TGTGCCTGGGATCAGGGAACCTTC.